A selection of T cell receptor beta chains follows, all from one sample in a study of blood T cell repertoires in COVID-19. TCRdb's table, derived via immunoSEQ multiplex PCR, lists solely in-frame clones and lacks some. Counted here are 300,000 to 500,000 clones, approximately 85% occurring once; the ten biggest clones make up over 2%. Sequencing was performed on PBMCs or T cells enriched from blood (not recorded which). The source of these receptors is a woman aged 40 to 55 with acute COVID-19. The CDR3 runs from the conserved cysteine through the conserved F or W. Fields, in order: V gene, J gene, D gene, clone size, CDR3 length, CDR3 protein, CDR3 DNA. D genes are given only for firm matches. Rows give clone size only sometimes, using once, few, many, or a class for an expanded clone.

V gene: TRBV7-2
J gene: TRBJ1-3
D gene: .
clone size: .
CDR3 length: 12
CDR3 protein: CASSFRGNTIYF
CDR3 DNA: TGTGCCAGCAGCTTTCGGGGAAACACCATATATTTT

V gene: TRBV5-5
J gene: TRBJ2-3
D gene: TRBD1
clone size: .
CDR3 length: 15
CDR3 protein: CASRSRTGSTDTQYF
CDR3 DNA: TGTGCCAGCAGAAGCCGGACAGGGAGCACAGATACGCAGTATTTT

V gene: TRBV4-1
J gene: TRBJ1-2
D gene: .
clone size: .
CDR3 length: 15
CDR3 protein: CASSQDLGRFGGYTF
CDR3 DNA: TGCGCCAGCAGCCAAGATCTCGGCAGGTTCGGTGGCTACACCTTC

V gene: TRBV7-9
J gene: TRBJ2-7
D gene: TRBD1
clone size: .
CDR3 length: 17
CDR3 protein: CASSLAVGTALGYEQYF
CDR3 DNA: TGTGCCAGCAGCTTAGCGGTCGGGACAGCCCTGGGGTACGAGCAGTACTTC

V gene: TRBV9
J gene: TRBJ2-2
D gene: .
clone size: .
CDR3 length: 15
CDR3 protein: CASSREAGGTGELFF
CDR3 DNA: TGTGCCAGCAGTAGGGAGGCTGGGGGCACCGGGGAGCTGTTTTTT

V gene: TRBV7-9
J gene: TRBJ1-4
D gene: TRBD1
clone size: .
CDR3 length: 15
CDR3 protein: CASSQGAGRVEKLFF
CDR3 DNA: TGTGCCAGCAGCCAGGGGGCAGGGAGGGTCGAAAAACTGTTTTTT

V gene: TRBV5-1
J gene: TRBJ1-1
D gene: .
clone size: few
CDR3 length: 15
CDR3 protein: CASSLDNPAVAEAFF
CDR3 DNA: TGCGCCAGCAGCTTGGATAACCCGGCGGTAGCTGAAGCTTTCTTT

V gene: TRBV7-6
J gene: TRBJ1-5
D gene: .
clone size: .
CDR3 length: 14
CDR3 protein: CASSGQGINQPQHF
CDR3 DNA: TGTGCCAGCAGCGGGCAGGGGATCAATCAGCCCCAGCATTTT

V gene: TRBV11-3
J gene: TRBJ1-5
D gene: TRBD1
clone size: .
CDR3 length: 18
CDR3 protein: CASSSKGPDRGRLQPQHF
CDR3 DNA: TGTGCCAGCAGCTCTAAGGGCCCGGACAGGGGCCGTCTACAGCCCCAGCATTTT

V gene: TRBV19
J gene: TRBJ1-2
D gene: TRBD1
clone size: .
CDR3 length: 12
CDR3 protein: CASRGTGLGYTF
CDR3 DNA: TGTGCCAGTAGAGGGACAGGGCTGGGCTACACCTTC

V gene: TRBV6-1
J gene: TRBJ1-3
D gene: .
clone size: .
CDR3 length: 16
CDR3 protein: CASSGRGGSSGNTIYF
CDR3 DNA: TGTGCCAGCAGTGGCCGCGGTGGGAGCTCTGGAAACACCATATATTTT

V gene: TRBV30
J gene: TRBJ1-2
D gene: .
clone size: .
CDR3 length: 12
CDR3 protein: CAWSVRQAGYTF
CDR3 DNA: TGTGCCTGGAGTGTAAGGCAGGCTGGCTACACCTTC

V gene: TRBV3-1/TRBV3-2
J gene: TRBJ2-5
D gene: TRBD1
clone size: .
CDR3 length: 16
CDR3 protein: CASSQETGSGEETQYF
CDR3 DNA: TGTGCCAGCAGCCAAGAGACAGGGTCTGGCGAAGAGACCCAGTACTTC

V gene: TRBV3-1/TRBV3-2
J gene: TRBJ2-3
D gene: TRBD1
clone size: .
CDR3 length: 17
CDR3 protein: CASSLRTGGRGTDTQYF
CDR3 DNA: TGTGCCAGCAGCCTGCGGACAGGGGGCCGCGGCACAGATACGCAGTATTTT

V gene: TRBV4-1
J gene: TRBJ2-7
D gene: .
clone size: .
CDR3 length: 16
CDR3 protein: CASSRAPGFNSYEQYF
CDR3 DNA: TGCGCCAGCAGCCGTGCCCCGGGATTCAACTCCTACGAGCAGTACTTC

V gene: TRBV2
J gene: TRBJ2-7
D gene: .
clone size: .
CDR3 length: 12
CDR3 protein: CVIGQSSYEQYF
CDR3 DNA: TGTGTAATAGGACAGAGCTCCTACGAGCAGTACTTC

V gene: TRBV12-5
J gene: TRBJ2-7
D gene: TRBD2
clone size: once
CDR3 length: 15
CDR3 protein: CASGGTSGESYEQYF
CDR3 DNA: TGTGCTAGTGGGGGGACTAGCGGAGAATCCTACGAGCAGTACTTC

V gene: TRBV7-6
J gene: TRBJ1-3
D gene: .
clone size: few
CDR3 length: 16
CDR3 protein: CASSLGRPGSGNTIYF
CDR3 DNA: TGTGCCAGCAGCTTAGGCCGTCCCGGCTCTGGAAACACCATATATTTT

V gene: TRBV3-1/TRBV3-2
J gene: TRBJ1-1
D gene: .
clone size: .
CDR3 length: 17
CDR3 protein: CASSQEVITGLNTEAFF
CDR3 DNA: TGTGCCAGCAGCCAAGAAGTGATAACAGGGTTGAACACTGAAGCTTTCTTT

V gene: TRBV19
J gene: TRBJ2-5
D gene: TRBD2
clone size: .
CDR3 length: 14
CDR3 protein: CASSRGGDRETQYF
CDR3 DNA: TGTGCCAGTAGTCGGGGGGGGGATCGAGAGACCCAGTACTTC

V gene: TRBV7-8
J gene: TRBJ1-1
D gene: TRBD1
clone size: .
CDR3 length: 17
CDR3 protein: CASSPGFHRGRNTEAFF
CDR3 DNA: TGTGCCAGCAGCCCCGGATTCCACAGGGGCCGGAACACTGAAGCTTTCTTT

V gene: TRBV11-2
J gene: TRBJ2-5
D gene: TRBD2
clone size: .
CDR3 length: 14
CDR3 protein: CASSPDGEGETQYF
CDR3 DNA: TGTGCCAGCAGCCCTGACGGGGAGGGGGAGACCCAGTACTTC

V gene: TRBV3-1/TRBV3-2
J gene: TRBJ2-5
D gene: TRBD2
clone size: .
CDR3 length: 17
CDR3 protein: CASSQGRLAGAGVTQYF
CDR3 DNA: TGTGCCAGCAGCCAAGGCCGGTTAGCGGGGGCAGGAGTGACCCAGTACTTC

V gene: TRBV19
J gene: TRBJ2-7
D gene: .
clone size: .
CDR3 length: 14
CDR3 protein: CASSIGGGTDEQYF
CDR3 DNA: TGTGCCAGTAGTATAGGTGGAGGGACCGACGAGCAGTACTTC

V gene: TRBV6-5
J gene: TRBJ2-7
D gene: TRBD2
clone size: .
CDR3 length: 15
CDR3 protein: CASQARLAIGNEQYF
CDR3 DNA: TGTGCCAGTCAGGCAAGACTAGCGATTGGCAACGAGCAGTACTTC

V gene: TRBV5-1
J gene: TRBJ2-6
D gene: .
clone size: .
CDR3 length: 13
CDR3 protein: CASRDSGANVLTF
CDR3 DNA: TGCGCCAGCCGAGACTCTGGGGCCAACGTCCTGACTTTC

V gene: TRBV6-5
J gene: TRBJ2-7
D gene: TRBD2
clone size: .
CDR3 length: 14
CDR3 protein: CASRGGGLTYEQYF
CDR3 DNA: TGTGCCAGCAGGGGCGGGGGACTCACCTACGAGCAGTACTTC

V gene: TRBV27
J gene: TRBJ1-2
D gene: .
clone size: once
CDR3 length: 14
CDR3 protein: CASSLRGRVDGYTF
CDR3 DNA: TGTGCCAGCAGTTTGCGGGGCAGGGTAGATGGCTACACCTTC

V gene: TRBV19
J gene: TRBJ2-3
D gene: TRBD2
clone size: .
CDR3 length: 15
CDR3 protein: CASSRLAGDTDTQYF
CDR3 DNA: TGTGCCAGTAGTAGACTAGCGGGAGACACAGATACGCAGTATTTT

V gene: TRBV9
J gene: TRBJ2-7
D gene: TRBD1
clone size: .
CDR3 length: 14
CDR3 protein: CASSPRQGVGEQYF
CDR3 DNA: TGTGCCAGCAGCCCAAGACAGGGGGTCGGAGAGCAGTACTTC

V gene: TRBV9
J gene: TRBJ2-2
D gene: TRBD2
clone size: .
CDR3 length: 18
CDR3 protein: CASSLGLAGGPRTGELFF
CDR3 DNA: TGTGCCAGCAGCCTGGGACTAGCGGGGGGGCCGCGCACCGGGGAGCTGTTTTTT

V gene: TRBV7-9
J gene: TRBJ1-2
D gene: TRBD1
clone size: .
CDR3 length: 14
CDR3 protein: CASSPGQGPPGYTF
CDR3 DNA: TGTGCCAGCAGTCCGGGACAGGGGCCTCCCGGCTACACCTTC

V gene: TRBV19
J gene: TRBJ1-2
D gene: .
clone size: .
CDR3 length: 12
CDR3 protein: CASSTGRGGYTF
CDR3 DNA: TGTGCCAGTAGTACAGGAAGAGGGGGCTACACCTTC

V gene: TRBV6-5
J gene: TRBJ2-7
D gene: TRBD2
clone size: .
CDR3 length: 15
CDR3 protein: CASSNSGGSSYEQYF
CDR3 DNA: TGTGCCAGCAGCAACAGCGGGGGCAGCTCCTACGAGCAGTACTTC

V gene: TRBV4-1
J gene: TRBJ2-7
D gene: .
clone size: .
CDR3 length: 16
CDR3 protein: CASSQAFLRGTYEQYF
CDR3 DNA: TGCGCCAGCAGCCAAGCTTTCCTCCGGGGAACCTACGAGCAGTACTTC

V gene: TRBV2
J gene: TRBJ1-5
D gene: TRBD1
clone size: .
CDR3 length: 15
CDR3 protein: CASADWGQGNQPQHF
CDR3 DNA: TGTGCCAGCGCCGACTGGGGACAGGGCAATCAGCCCCAGCATTTT

V gene: TRBV7-9
J gene: TRBJ2-7
D gene: .
clone size: .
CDR3 length: 14
CDR3 protein: CASSPDTLTYEQYF
CDR3 DNA: TGTGCCAGCAGCCCTGACACTCTCACCTACGAGCAGTACTTC

V gene: TRBV2
J gene: TRBJ2-3
D gene: TRBD2
clone size: once
CDR3 length: 14
CDR3 protein: CASRGSGGADTQYF
CDR3 DNA: TGTGCCAGCAGAGGTAGCGGGGGAGCAGATACGCAGTATTTT

V gene: TRBV27
J gene: TRBJ1-1
D gene: .
clone size: once
CDR3 length: 12
CDR3 protein: CASSLIPGKAFF
CDR3 DNA: TGTGCCAGCAGTTTAATCCCAGGGAAAGCTTTCTTT

V gene: TRBV20-1
J gene: TRBJ1-6
D gene: .
clone size: few
CDR3 length: 13
CDR3 protein: CSASFGLGSPLHF
CDR3 DNA: TGCAGTGCTAGTTTTGGACTTGGATCACCCCTCCACTTT

V gene: TRBV6-5
J gene: TRBJ1-1
D gene: .
clone size: .
CDR3 length: 13
CDR3 protein: CASSTGLNTEAFF
CDR3 DNA: TGTGCCAGCAGTACAGGGCTAAACACTGAAGCTTTCTTT

V gene: TRBV2
J gene: TRBJ1-1
D gene: .
clone size: .
CDR3 length: 16
CDR3 protein: CASSGGGYRDKQEAFF
CDR3 DNA: TGTGCCAGCAGTGGAGGGGGTTACCGGGACAAGCAAGAAGCTTTCTTT

V gene: TRBV29-1
J gene: TRBJ1-1
D gene: TRBD1
clone size: .
CDR3 length: 14
CDR3 protein: CSVRGTGRDTEAFF
CDR3 DNA: TGCAGCGTTCGGGGGACAGGGAGGGACACTGAAGCTTTCTTT

V gene: TRBV5-6
J gene: TRBJ1-2
D gene: .
clone size: .
CDR3 length: 15
CDR3 protein: CASSLVDSPNYGYTF
CDR3 DNA: TGTGCCAGCAGCTTGGTGGACAGTCCTAACTATGGCTACACCTTC

V gene: TRBV6-1
J gene: TRBJ1-1
D gene: .
clone size: .
CDR3 length: 14
CDR3 protein: CASSEAGRLLGAFF
CDR3 DNA: TGTGCCAGCAGTGAAGCGGGCAGGTTGTTGGGAGCTTTCTTT

V gene: TRBV7-9
J gene: TRBJ1-2
D gene: .
clone size: .
CDR3 length: 14
CDR3 protein: CASSLVSGIDGYTF
CDR3 DNA: TGTGCCAGCAGCTTAGTCTCAGGAATAGATGGCTACACCTTC

V gene: TRBV5-4
J gene: TRBJ2-7
D gene: TRBD2
clone size: .
CDR3 length: 15
CDR3 protein: CASSLDGGALYEQYF
CDR3 DNA: TGTGCCAGCAGCTTGGACGGGGGGGCCCTATACGAGCAGTACTTC

V gene: TRBV7-6
J gene: TRBJ1-5
D gene: .
clone size: .
CDR3 length: 15
CDR3 protein: CASTLRGGVNQPQHF
CDR3 DNA: TGTGCCAGCACCCTCCGCGGGGGAGTGAATCAGCCCCAGCATTTT

V gene: TRBV30
J gene: TRBJ1-3
D gene: .
clone size: .
CDR3 length: 13
CDR3 protein: CAWSATSGNTIYF
CDR3 DNA: TGTGCCTGGAGCGCAACTTCTGGAAACACCATATATTTT

V gene: TRBV2
J gene: TRBJ2-2
D gene: TRBD2
clone size: .
CDR3 length: 16
CDR3 protein: CASSELGRGVTGELFF
CDR3 DNA: TGTGCCAGCAGTGAATTGGGGAGGGGAGTGACCGGGGAGCTGTTTTTT

V gene: TRBV21-1
J gene: TRBJ1-2
D gene: .
clone size: .
CDR3 length: 12
CDR3 protein: CASSTNFYGYTF
CDR3 DNA: TGTGCCAGCAGCACCAACTTTTATGGCTACACCTTC

V gene: TRBV5-1
J gene: TRBJ2-7
D gene: .
clone size: .
CDR3 length: 14
CDR3 protein: CASSLGGGSYEQYF
CDR3 DNA: TGCGCCAGCAGCTTGGGAGGGGGAAGCTACGAGCAGTACTTC

V gene: TRBV7-2
J gene: TRBJ2-5
D gene: TRBD2
clone size: .
CDR3 length: 15
CDR3 protein: CASSPRTSGWETQYF
CDR3 DNA: TGTGCCAGCAGCCCCAGGACTAGCGGGTGGGAGACCCAGTACTTC

V gene: TRBV10-1
J gene: TRBJ2-7
D gene: TRBD1
clone size: .
CDR3 length: 15
CDR3 protein: CASSNGTGGSNEQYF
CDR3 DNA: TGCGCCAGCAGTAACGGGACAGGGGGCTCGAACGAGCAGTACTTC

V gene: TRBV5-1
J gene: TRBJ1-6
D gene: TRBD1
clone size: .
CDR3 length: 13
CDR3 protein: CASSWDSNSPLHF
CDR3 DNA: TGCGCCAGCAGCTGGGACAGTAATTCACCCCTCCACTTT